This entry describes one TCR beta chain. Its target is unknown. This entry is derived from a study of cytomegalovirus exposure and HLA in healthy donors. Study observations and caveats: The study labeled under 200 TCR beta chains cytomegalovirus-associated. Among TCR sequences, most were rare, though some public TCRs appeared in many donors. Later analysis associated a missense DCLRE1C variant with TCR beta V- and J-gene trimming.

PCR amplification relied on 60 Vbeta primers (plus 13 Jbeta primers). TCRdb's table, derived via immunoSEQ multiplex PCR, lists solely in-frame clones and lacks some. The table lists 210,000 or so clones, around 78% of them singletons. Donors had nominal health at sampling but likely had unrecorded immune exposures. The ends were cut back, 2 bases at V and 8 bases at J, with 16 bases in the middle. Germline V gene sequence: CDR1 SGHNT, CDR2 YYREEE (reference sequence). CDR3 length: 14 amino acids. This chain connects TRBV5-4 to TRBJ1-2; D call uncertain. The sequenced material came from PBMCs. This TCR came from a boy younger than 18 in good health and CMV-seronegative. The CDR3 DNA follows: TGTGCCAGCAGCTTTTCTGGTGGCTCTTGGGGCTACACCTTC. Its translation is CASSFSGGSWGYTF.